The sequence of this TCR beta chain was determined in a study of shared clonotypes between healthy human individuals. General observations from the study: Between a few donors, naive CD4 clonotypes were shared at a level of roughly 5.5%.

Libraries were prepared by immunoSEQ multiplex PCR; TCRdb keeps only in-frame clonotypes and omits some of them. The sample contains 2 million to 2.5 million clones, about 94% of which appear only once. A word on this clone: Its antigen is undetermined. This sample also contains other DNA sequences that code for the same CDR3.

Only CD45RO-negative cells positively selected for CCR7 counted as naive CD8 cells, so terminally differentiated effector memory CD45RA+ cells were excluded. Sequencing used naive CD8+ T cells sorted from blood. This TCR derives from a young man in good health.

DNA of the CDR3: TGTGCCAGCAGACCTACAGGGCTCCAAGAGACCCAGTACTTC. Its protein product is CASRPTGLQETQYF. The rearrangement joins TRBV28 to TRBJ2-5; tentative D call: TRBD1 (6 bases). V was shortened by 6 bases and J by 1 base, with 12 bases between the two germline ends. There are 14 residues in the CDR3. Germline CDR1 MDHEN, CDR2 SYDVKM.